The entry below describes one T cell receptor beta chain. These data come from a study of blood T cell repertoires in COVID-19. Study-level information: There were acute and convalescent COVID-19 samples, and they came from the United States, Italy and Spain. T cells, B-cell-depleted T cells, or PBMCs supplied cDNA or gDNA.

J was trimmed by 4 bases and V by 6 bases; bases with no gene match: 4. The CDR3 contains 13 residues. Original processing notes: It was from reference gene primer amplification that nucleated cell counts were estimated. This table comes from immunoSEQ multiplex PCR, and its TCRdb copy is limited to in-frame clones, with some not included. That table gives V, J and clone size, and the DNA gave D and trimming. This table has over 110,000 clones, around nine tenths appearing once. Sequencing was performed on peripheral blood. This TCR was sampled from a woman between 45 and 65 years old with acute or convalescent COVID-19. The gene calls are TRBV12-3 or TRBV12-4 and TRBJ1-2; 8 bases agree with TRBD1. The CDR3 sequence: CASRQGGGYGYTF. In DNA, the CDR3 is TGTGCCAGCAGACAGGGGGGTGGCTATGGCTACACCTTC.